This T cell receptor (beta chain) is drawn from a study of molecular identifiers for immune sequencing clone quantification. Using its own MiXCR run on the PCR reads, TCRdb lists one record per CDR3 protein. The sample gives about 510,000 distinct CDR3 sequences, about a fifth of which show up once; around 0.84% is in the top ten. Germline-derived CDR1 and CDR2 are SNHLY and FYNNEI. CDR3 length: 13 amino acids. Trimming stripped 0 bases from V and 5 bases from J, with 7 bases between. This clonotype has more than one count but fewer than ten. Its matching antigen is unknown. Overall study findings and caveats: Amid over 900,000 naive cells, spiked Jurkat TCR RNA from one cell was reportedly still detectable. Identical TCR molecules that share a barcode could lead to an underestimation of highly expanded clone sizes.

A CD8+CD4-CCR7+CD45RA+ phenotype served as the sorting definition for naive CD8 T cells. The source is a human donor in good health. Some libraries in this study had Jurkat cell RNA spiked in. This chain connects TRBV2 to TRBJ1-1; D is ambiguous. The sequenced sample consisted of naive CD8+ T cells from blood, with Jurkat cell RNA spiked in. As to subset: FACS-sorted CD8+CD4-CCR7+CD45RA+ naive T cells. CDR3 bases: TGTGCCAGCAGTGAAGCGACGGGGACTGAAGCTTTCTTT. As protein: CASSEATGTEAFF.